This TCR beta chain is drawn from a study of STAT3 mutations in large granular lymphocyte leukemia. TCRbeta libraries averaged roughly 40,000 productive templates per sample. Sequenced by immunoSEQ multiplex PCR; TCRdb stores in-frame clones only, minus some. The sample includes roughly 10,000 clones, 88% of them seen just once. Trimming cost V 8 bases and J 5 bases; bases outside gene matches: 5. CDR3 size: 14 residues. Germline V gene data show CDR1 as MNHGY and CDR2 as SAAAGT. The table lists this clone with a few counts. Its target is unknown. Study findings and constraints: At least one immunodominant TCR beta clonotype appeared in every T-cell large granular lymphocyte leukemia patient.

The specimen was peripheral blood mononuclear cells. V is TRBV6-8 and J is TRBJ2-3; 12 bases match TRBD2. This sequence was found in a man in his 60s with T-cell large granular lymphocyte leukemia. Some clones in this sample may be carry-over from other donors' samples. CDR3 in DNA: TGTGCCAGCCTAGCGGGAGGGGGGGGAGATACGCAGTATTTT. As protein: CASLAGGGGDTQYF.